This TCR beta chain was recorded in a study of blood T cell repertoires in COVID-19. Study overall: Sites across the United States, Italy and Spain contributed samples from acute and convalescent COVID-19. PBMCs, B-cell-depleted T cells, or T cells provided the cDNA or gDNA that made up the material.

This clone came up a few times. In the authors' methods: Estimates of nucleated cell counts were drawn from the amplification of reference gene primers. The repertoire was sequenced with immunoSEQ multiplex PCR; TCRdb's copy has only in-frame clones and lacks some. The V and J calls and the clone size are those of that table, but D and trimming were determined from the DNA. The data contain some 96,000 clones, roughly 92% of them singletons. Sample: peripheral blood. The sequence came from a man in his fifties with active COVID-19.

The CDR3 nucleotides are TGTGCCAGCAGCCCTTCGGGAGGGTCAGATACGCAGTATTTT. Translating gives CASSPSGGSDTQYF. The chain has TRBV25-1 and TRBJ2-3; TRBD2 matches 8 bases. CDR3 length: 14 amino acids. Looked up from germline, CDR1 is MGHDK and CDR2 is SYGVNS. Trimming at V came to 6 bases and at J to 4 bases, leaving 6 bases not matched to a gene.